Listed below are T cell receptor beta chains from one sample, sequenced in a study of T cell changes during pregnancy in multiple sclerosis. The table came from immunoSEQ multiplex PCR; TCRdb's copy has only in-frame clones and leaves some out. Among 48,000 or so clones listed, 94% were seen once. Sequenced here: CD4+ T cells from peripheral blood mononuclear cells, sampled in the first trimester of pregnancy. These receptor sequences come from a female donor with multiple sclerosis, enrolled in a pregnancy study. CDR3s include the opening cysteine and the closing phenylalanine or tryptophan. The order of the fields is V gene, J gene, clone size, D gene, CDR3 DNA, CDR3 protein. The D gene is left open where the match is weak. Clone size is given for some rows only: seen once, a few or many times, or a class if the clone is expanded.

v_call: TRBV7-9
j_call: TRBJ1-5
clone_size: .
d_call: TRBD1
cdr3_nt: TGTGCCAGCGGGACAGGGAATCAGCCCCAGCATTTT
cdr3_aa: CASGTGNQPQHF

v_call: TRBV29-1
j_call: TRBJ1-5
clone_size: .
d_call: TRBD1
cdr3_nt: TGCAGCTCTCAGACAGGGCCAAATCAGCCCCAGCATTTT
cdr3_aa: CSSQTGPNQPQHF

v_call: TRBV4-2
j_call: TRBJ2-3
clone_size: .
d_call: TRBD2
cdr3_nt: TGTGCCAGCAGCCAAGTTAAGCGGGGCGCCATCACAGATACGCAGTATTTT
cdr3_aa: CASSQVKRGAITDTQYF

v_call: TRBV6-6
j_call: TRBJ1-1
clone_size: .
d_call: .
cdr3_nt: TGTGCCAGCAGCAGGACAGCGAACACTGAAGCTTTCTTT
cdr3_aa: CASSRTANTEAFF

v_call: TRBV7-3
j_call: TRBJ2-1
clone_size: .
d_call: TRBD2
cdr3_nt: TGTGCCAGCAGCGCGGGGGGGTTACCCTACAATGAGCAGTTCTTC
cdr3_aa: CASSAGGLPYNEQFF

v_call: TRBV5-4
j_call: TRBJ2-5
clone_size: .
d_call: TRBD2
cdr3_nt: TGTGCCAGCAGCTTGGCCGGGACTAGCGGGGGGCTGGAGACCCAGTACTTC
cdr3_aa: CASSLAGTSGGLETQYF

v_call: TRBV18
j_call: TRBJ2-7
clone_size: .
d_call: TRBD2
cdr3_nt: TGTGCCAGCTCGGCTAGCGGGGTCAACGAGCAGTACTTC
cdr3_aa: CASSASGVNEQYF

v_call: TRBV7-8
j_call: TRBJ1-2
clone_size: .
d_call: .
cdr3_nt: TGTGCCAGCAGCTTCATAACAGATGGCTACACCTTC
cdr3_aa: CASSFITDGYTF

v_call: TRBV10-3
j_call: TRBJ2-3
clone_size: .
d_call: TRBD1
cdr3_nt: TGTGCCATCGGGGGAGGTGGGACAGGGAGCACAGATACGCAGTATTTT
cdr3_aa: CAIGGGGTGSTDTQYF

v_call: TRBV21-1
j_call: TRBJ1-1
clone_size: .
d_call: .
cdr3_nt: TGTGCCAGCAGCCCATGGCGCGGAGCACTCACTGAAGCTTTCTTT
cdr3_aa: CASSPWRGALTEAFF

v_call: TRBV13
j_call: TRBJ2-1
clone_size: .
d_call: TRBD2
cdr3_nt: TGTGCCAGCAGCTTAGGAGAGGGACTAGCGGGGGGGGGAACCTACAATGAGCAGTTCTTC
cdr3_aa: CASSLGEGLAGGGTYNEQFF

v_call: TRBV7-9
j_call: TRBJ2-1
clone_size: once
d_call: TRBD1
cdr3_nt: TGTGCCAGCAGCTTCGGGACAGGGGGCCCCTACAATGAGCAGTTCTTC
cdr3_aa: CASSFGTGGPYNEQFF

v_call: TRBV9
j_call: TRBJ2-2
clone_size: .
d_call: .
cdr3_nt: TGTGCCAGCAGCGTATTCGACAGTACGAACACCGGGGAGCTGTTTTTT
cdr3_aa: CASSVFDSTNTGELFF

v_call: TRBV7-3
j_call: TRBJ2-3
clone_size: .
d_call: TRBD2
cdr3_nt: TGTGCCAGCAGCAATAGCGGGGGATTTGCAGATACGCAGTATTTT
cdr3_aa: CASSNSGGFADTQYF

v_call: TRBV11-2
j_call: TRBJ2-1
clone_size: .
d_call: .
cdr3_nt: TGTGCCAGCAGCTTAGGTAGCGGCTTCTACAATGAGCAGTTCTTC
cdr3_aa: CASSLGSGFYNEQFF

v_call: TRBV2
j_call: TRBJ2-3
clone_size: .
d_call: TRBD1
cdr3_nt: TGTGCCAGCAGCCGAGGGGGCGGAGGACAGTATTTT
cdr3_aa: CASSRGGGGQYF

v_call: TRBV11-1
j_call: TRBJ2-7
clone_size: .
d_call: TRBD2
cdr3_nt: TGTGCCAGCAGCCCGACTAGCGGAGAGTGGTACGAGCAGTACTTC
cdr3_aa: CASSPTSGEWYEQYF

v_call: TRBV9
j_call: TRBJ2-1
clone_size: .
d_call: TRBD2
cdr3_nt: TGTGCCAGCAGCGTAGTAGCTAGCGGGGGGGCGGGGGAGCAGTTCTTC
cdr3_aa: CASSVVASGGAGEQFF

v_call: TRBV2
j_call: TRBJ2-7
clone_size: .
d_call: .
cdr3_nt: TGTGCCAGCAAGTATTACCAAGGACAGCCGATGGTGGACTTC
cdr3_aa: CASKYYQGQPMVDF

v_call: TRBV19
j_call: TRBJ2-3
clone_size: .
d_call: TRBD2
cdr3_nt: TGTGCCAGTAGTGGGGGGGGTAACACAGATACGCAGTATTTT
cdr3_aa: CASSGGGNTDTQYF

v_call: TRBV6-5
j_call: TRBJ2-7
clone_size: .
d_call: .
cdr3_nt: TGTGCCAGCAGTTACTCGAGCGACCACTCCTACGAGCAGTACTTC
cdr3_aa: CASSYSSDHSYEQYF

v_call: TRBV27
j_call: TRBJ2-2
clone_size: .
d_call: TRBD2
cdr3_nt: TGTGCCAGCAGTCGTTTCGCGGGGGGCCTAGAGGCCGGGGAGCTGTTTTTT
cdr3_aa: CASSRFAGGLEAGELFF

v_call: TRBV19
j_call: TRBJ1-1
clone_size: once
d_call: .
cdr3_nt: TGTGCCAGTAGTGCCCTAGGAGTCAACACTGAAGCTTTCTTT
cdr3_aa: CASSALGVNTEAFF

v_call: TRBV19
j_call: TRBJ1-5
clone_size: .
d_call: .
cdr3_nt: TGTGCCACCGGATCCGGGGGAGGCAGCCCCCAGCATTTT
cdr3_aa: CATGSGGGSPQHF

v_call: TRBV25-1
j_call: TRBJ2-7
clone_size: .
d_call: TRBD2
cdr3_nt: TGTGCCAGCAGTGACCTAGCGGGGTCTTCCTACGAGCAGTACTTC
cdr3_aa: CASSDLAGSSYEQYF

v_call: TRBV2
j_call: TRBJ2-5
clone_size: .
d_call: .
cdr3_nt: TGTGCCAGCAGTGAATTGAGGGGGACCCCCCCTAAGACCCAGTACTTC
cdr3_aa: CASSELRGTPPKTQYF

v_call: TRBV30
j_call: TRBJ1-2
clone_size: .
d_call: TRBD1
cdr3_nt: TGTGCCTGGAGTGCCATAACAGGGGCCAAGAACTATGGCTACACCTTC
cdr3_aa: CAWSAITGAKNYGYTF

v_call: TRBV5-6
j_call: TRBJ1-3
clone_size: .
d_call: .
cdr3_nt: TGTGCCAGCAGCTGGAGGGTATCGGGAAACACCATATATTTT
cdr3_aa: CASSWRVSGNTIYF

v_call: TRBV23-1
j_call: TRBJ2-5
clone_size: .
d_call: TRBD1
cdr3_nt: TGCGCCAGCAGTCAGCCCGAACACGAACAGGGGACCCCTCCGCAAGAGACCCAGTACTTC
cdr3_aa: CASSQPEHEQGTPPQETQYF

v_call: TRBV6-1
j_call: TRBJ2-7
clone_size: .
d_call: TRBD1
cdr3_nt: TGTGCCACCCCGGGACAGGGTACTTACGAGCAGTACTTC
cdr3_aa: CATPGQGTYEQYF

v_call: TRBV27
j_call: TRBJ1-6
clone_size: .
d_call: TRBD1
cdr3_nt: TGTGCCAGCACTGACAGGGCTTCACCCCTCCACTTT
cdr3_aa: CASTDRASPLHF

v_call: TRBV6-1
j_call: TRBJ1-1
clone_size: .
d_call: TRBD1
cdr3_nt: TGTGCCAGCAGTGAAGTTGCAGGGGGCCACACTGAAGCTTTCTTT
cdr3_aa: CASSEVAGGHTEAFF

v_call: TRBV6-5
j_call: TRBJ1-6
clone_size: .
d_call: TRBD1
cdr3_nt: TGTGCCAGCAGGCGGGACAGCGGTAATTCACCCCTCCACTTT
cdr3_aa: CASRRDSGNSPLHF

v_call: TRBV4-1
j_call: TRBJ2-3
clone_size: .
d_call: .
cdr3_nt: TGCGCCAGCAGTGCTCAGGGGACAGATACGCAGTATTTT
cdr3_aa: CASSAQGTDTQYF

v_call: TRBV9
j_call: TRBJ2-5
clone_size: .
d_call: TRBD2
cdr3_nt: TGTGCCAGCAGCCCGAAGCCGGGACTAGCGGGGGGGGTCCAAGAGACCCAGTACTTC
cdr3_aa: CASSPKPGLAGGVQETQYF

v_call: TRBV6-1
j_call: TRBJ1-4
clone_size: .
d_call: TRBD1
cdr3_nt: TGTGCCAGCAGTGTGGAGACAGGGAAAGAGAAACTGTTTTTT
cdr3_aa: CASSVETGKEKLFF

v_call: TRBV11-2
j_call: TRBJ2-7
clone_size: .
d_call: TRBD2
cdr3_nt: TGTGCCAGCAGCTTAGAGCTAGCGGGATCCTACGAGCAGTACTTC
cdr3_aa: CASSLELAGSYEQYF

v_call: TRBV5-5
j_call: TRBJ1-2
clone_size: once
d_call: .
cdr3_nt: TGTGCCAGCAGCTTGAACAGCAGGTTGAGTGGCTACACCTTC
cdr3_aa: CASSLNSRLSGYTF

v_call: TRBV5-4
j_call: TRBJ2-7
clone_size: .
d_call: TRBD2
cdr3_nt: TGTGCCAGCAGACTAGCGGGGGGGCCCTACGAGCAGTACTTC
cdr3_aa: CASRLAGGPYEQYF

v_call: TRBV19
j_call: TRBJ1-2
clone_size: few
d_call: .
cdr3_nt: TGTGCCAGTAGTTCCCAGCTACAGGGAAACTATGGCTACACCTTC
cdr3_aa: CASSSQLQGNYGYTF

v_call: TRBV5-1
j_call: TRBJ2-7
clone_size: .
d_call: TRBD1
cdr3_nt: TGCGCCAGCAGCTTGGCGACAGGGGTCTTTTCCTACGAGCAGTACTTC
cdr3_aa: CASSLATGVFSYEQYF

v_call: TRBV19
j_call: TRBJ1-5
clone_size: few
d_call: .
cdr3_nt: TGTGCCAGTACCCCGGACAGTAGCAATCAGCCCCAGCATTTT
cdr3_aa: CASTPDSSNQPQHF